Shown below are 14 T cell receptor beta chains from a single sample sequenced in a study of T cell responses to AZD1222 COVID-19 vaccine. TCRdb's copy holds only in-frame clones and misses some; the assay was immunoSEQ multiplex PCR. Of 55,000 to 60,000 clones listed, 75% to 90% are singletons. Sequences were derived from peripheral blood, sampled on day 0 of MenACWY control vaccination. The receptors originated from an adult in good health.

V is TRBV30 and J is TRBJ1-5; 9 bases are shared with TRBD1. The germline gives CDR1 GTSNPN, CDR2 SVGIG (reference sequence). V was clipped by 2 bases and J by 7 bases; unmatched bases: 6. This CDR3 is 14 amino acids long. The CDR3 coding sequence is TGTGCCTGGAGTCGGGACAGGGATCACCAGCCCCAGCATTTT. Amino acids: CAWSRDRDHQPQHF.

CDR3 sequence (DNA): TGTGCCAGCAGGGGCTCTAGCGGGAGAGTAATCGAGCAGTACTTC. It codes for CASRGSSGRVIEQYF. V and J are TRBV11-2 and TRBJ2-7, with 10 bases aligning to TRBD2. CDR1 is SGHAT, CDR2 FQNNGV, per germline. The CDR3 is made up of 15 amino acids. The junction had 11 bases not matched to a gene; V was cut back by 6 bases and J by 6 bases.

The gene calls are TRBV11-2 and TRBJ2-1; D is ambiguous. This CDR3 spans 11 amino acids. Trimming shortened V by 2 bases and J by 10 bases, and 6 bases separated the two germline ends. In germline, CDR1 is SGHAT, CDR2 FQNNGV. The CDR3 loop reads CASSLSTEQFF. The CDR3 DNA reads TGTGCCAGCAGCTTAAGCACCGAGCAGTTCTTC.

The chain links TRBV11-2 to TRBJ2-5, with 7 nucleotides matching TRBD2. The junction had 9 bases not matched to a gene; V was cut back by 3 bases and J by 5 bases. Looked up from germline, CDR1 is SGHAT and CDR2 is FQNNGV. This CDR3 has 15 amino acids. In DNA form, the CDR3 reads TGTGCCAGCAGCTTGTCTAGCGGAAGGGTTGAGACCCAGTACTTC. This translates into CASSLSSGRVETQYF.

The V gene is TRBV18, the J gene TRBJ1-5; D is uncertain. CDR3 length: 13 amino acids. CDR1 KGHSH and CDR2 LQKENI come from the germline V gene. V lost 3 bases, J lost 5 bases, and 8 bases lay in between. This CDR3 is CASSPTEDQPQHF. CDR3 bases: TGTGCCAGCTCACCGACCGAGGATCAGCCCCAGCATTTT.

V is TRBV27 and J is TRBJ1-2; the match to TRBD1 covers 7 bases. Per germline, CDR1 MNHEY and CDR2 SMNVEV (reference sequence). The CDR3 extends over 14 amino acids. The V and J ends lost 2 bases and 7 bases, in that order; junction bases with no gene match: 7. DNA of the CDR3: TGTGCCAGCAGTTTAGAAGGGGGCTCGGCTGGCTACACCTTC. It translates to CASSLEGGSAGYTF.

The genes are TRBV2 and TRBJ1-6; TRBD1 aligns across 12 bases. CDR1 is SNHLY, CDR2 FYNNEI, per germline. The CDR3 has 16 amino acids. V dropped 4 bases and J dropped 7; count of bases not matched to a gene: 5. The CDR3: CASSGGQGARNSPLHF. In DNA form, the CDR3 reads TGTGCCAGCAGTGGGGGACAGGGGGCGCGGAATTCACCCCTCCACTTT.

This clone was counted only a few times. The chain has TRBV14 and TRBJ2-1; 15 nucleotides line up with TRBD2. Germline V gene sequence: CDR1 SGHDN, CDR2 FVKESK. With V trimmed by 1 base and J by 3 bases, 10 bases remained unmatched. The length of the CDR3 is 20 residues. CDR3 protein: CASSQVPGLAGGGFYNEQFF. The CDR3 bases are TGTGCCAGCAGCCAAGTACCGGGACTAGCGGGAGGAGGGTTCTACAATGAGCAGTTCTTC.

The chain joins TRBV5-1 to TRBJ2-3, with a weak D call TRBD1 (5 bases). The V and J ends lost 3 bases and 4 bases respectively, with 12 bases between them. The germline V gene has CDR1 SGHRS and CDR2 YFSETQ. The CDR3 covers 14 residues. CDR3 protein: CASSSIPGSDTQYF. The CDR3 DNA reads as TGCGCCAGCAGCTCGATTCCAGGGTCAGATACGCAGTATTTT.

The CDR3 DNA follows: TGTGCCAGCAGCATTGGACAGGCCGATTACGAGCAGTACTTC. This sequence encodes CASSIGQADYEQYF. The chain uses TRBV9 and TRBJ2-7; 7 nucleotides align to TRBD1. V lost 4 bases, J lost 4 bases, and 8 bases stayed unmatched. The CDR3 consists of 14 residues. Looked up from germline, CDR1 is SGDLS and CDR2 is YYNGEE.

The chain employs TRBV10-3 and TRBJ2-7, with TRBD2 identical over 7 bases. The CDR3 runs to 16 residues. In germline, CDR1 is ENHRY, CDR2 SYGVKD. Unmatched junction bases numbered 8, after V lost 3 bases and J lost 0 bases. The CDR3 nucleotides read TGTGCCATCAGTGATTCGAGCGGGAAGAGCTCCTACGAGCAGTACTTC. This encodes CAISDSSGKSSYEQYF.

J is TRBJ2-1 and V is TRBV6-4; 8 bases are shared with TRBD2. Germline CDR1 is MRHNA and CDR2 is SNTAGT. V lost 0 bases and J lost 14; bases outside the gene matches: 33. CDR3 length: 22 amino acids. The chain's CDR3 is CASSDSTSTVLAEPPLVLVEFF. The CDR3 DNA is TGTGCCAGCAGTGACTCGACGTCGACGGTACTAGCGGAGCCCCCCTTAGTTTTAGTCGAGTTCTTC.

This chain uses TRBV3-1 (or the pseudogene TRBV3-2) with TRBJ2-3; no clear D. The CDR3 has 14 residues. Trimming removed 1 base at V and 2 bases at J, with 7 bases between. Germline CDR1 and CDR2: LGHDT and YNNKEL (reference sequence). CDR3 amino acids: CASSQGTTTDTQYF. As DNA, the CDR3 is TGTGCCAGCAGCCAAGGGACGACCACAGATACGCAGTATTTT.

This chain connects TRBV28 to TRBJ1-2; a weak D match, TRBD1 (6 bases). Trimming stripped 5 bases from V and 4 bases from J, with 17 bases between. Germline V gene lookup returns CDR1 MDHEN and CDR2 SYDVKM. This CDR3 is built from 15 residues. The CDR3 spells CASSILGGAAYGYTF. CDR3 nucleotides: TGTGCCAGCAGTATACTCGGGGGGGCGGCCTATGGCTACACCTTC.